This T cell receptor (beta chain) was observed in a study of blood T cell repertoires in COVID-19. Study at large: In each case, the material was cDNA or gDNA derived from T cells, B-cell-depleted T cells, or PBMCs.

Participants spanned ages roughly 18 to 95 years and resided in around 25 US areas. Original data processing: Amplified reference gene primers provided the basis for estimating nucleated cell counts. The table came from immunoSEQ multiplex PCR; TCRdb's copy has only in-frame clones and leaves some out. The D gene and trimming were derived from the DNA, and the V and J assignments and clone size from that table. This table holds hundreds of thousands of clones, roughly nine tenths found once. Sequenced material: PBMCs or T cells enriched from blood (not recorded which). The source is a man between 25 and 39 years old who had recovered from COVID-19.

The CDR3 spells CASSTLAGANTGELFF. In DNA form, the CDR3 reads TGTGCCAGTAGTACACTAGCGGGAGCGAACACCGGGGAGCTGTTTTTT. This chain connects TRBV19 to TRBJ2-2; TRBD2 matches 11 bases. Germline assignment: CDR1 LNHDA and CDR2 SQIVND (reference sequence). Losses at the gene ends were 4 bases for V and 0 bases for J; bases not matched to a gene: 1. This CDR3 is 16 amino acids long.